One and the same sample provided the 30 T cell receptor beta chains below, sequenced in a study of cytomegalovirus exposure and HLA in healthy donors. PCR used 60 Vbeta primers and 13 Jbeta primers. Repertoires were generated with immunoSEQ multiplex PCR, while TCRdb's copy carries only in-frame clones and drops some. The table lists fewer than 250,000 clones, around 80% of them singletons, with about 3.1% in the top ten. Sequencing was carried out using PBMCs. The receptors were gathered from a man aged 25-45 years in good health and CMV-seronegative.

This chain connects TRBV4-1 to TRBJ2-5; 10 bases are a match to TRBD1. The CDR3 covers 15 residues. V shed 4 bases and J 3 bases; nucleotides not matched to a gene: 5. Per the germline V gene, CDR1 is MGHRA and CDR2 is YSYEKL. DNA of the CDR3: TGCGCCAGCAGCCCACCGGACAGGGGGAAAGAGACCCAGTACTTC. This codes for CASSPPDRGKETQYF.

This clone was seen a few times. The V call is TRBV4-3, the J call TRBJ2-3; D might be TRBD2 (6 bases). CDR1 LGHNA and CDR2 YSLEER come from the germline V gene. This CDR3 comprises 14 residues. With 3 bases removed from V and 6 bases from J, the gap between germline ends came to 13 bases. The CDR3 protein is CASSHAGRGDTQYF. The CDR3 DNA reads TGCGCCAGCAGCCACGCGGGGAGAGGGGATACGCAGTATTTT.

J is TRBJ2-7 and V is TRBV28; tentative D call: TRBD1 (6 bases). The germline gives CDR1 MDHEN, CDR2 SYDVKM. CDR3 length: 15 amino acids. The V end lost 6 bases, the J end lost 2 bases, and 17 bases lay between the germline ends. DNA for the CDR3: TGTGCCAGCAGACCCCCCAGGGGATGGGCCTACGAGCAGTACTTC. Translation: CASRPPRGWAYEQYF.

The chain has TRBV7-2 and TRBJ1-2; 7 bases align to TRBD1. The CDR3 runs 14 residues. Per the germline V gene, CDR1 is SGHTA and CDR2 is FQGNSA. With V trimmed by 3 bases and J by 7 bases, 8 bases remained unmatched. The CDR3 nucleotides read TGTGCCAGCAGCTTCCGAGGGGGCGGCGGTGGCTACACCTTC. Translated, it gives CASSFRGGGGGYTF.

CDR3 region: CASSLLGGGEQYF. CDR3 coding DNA: TGTGCCAGCAGCTTATTGGGGGGTGGCGAGCAGTACTTC. The rearrangement uses TRBV7-9 and TRBJ2-7, with D possibly TRBD2 on 6 matching bases. The CDR3 has 13 amino acids. CDR1 and CDR2 (germline): SEHNR, FQNEAQ (reference sequence). Trimming removed 2 bases at V and 6 bases at J, with 11 bases between.

This clone has a handful of counts. This same CDR3 is encoded by further DNA sequences in the sample. This rearrangement joins TRBV5-1 to TRBJ1-1; D is uncertain. V lost 2 bases and J lost 1, with 6 bases in between. CDR1 and CDR2 from the germline V gene are SGHRS and YFSETQ. The CDR3 consists of 13 residues. In DNA form, the CDR3 reads TGCGCCAGCAGCTTAGGAGGGAACACTGAAGCTTTCTTT. It codes for CASSLGGNTEAFF.

In this sample, this clone turned up once. V and J are TRBV5-6 and TRBJ1-5, with 9 nucleotides matching TRBD1. This CDR3 is 14 amino acids long. In germline, CDR1 is SGHDT, CDR2 YYEEEE. The V segment lost 4 bases and the J segment 7 bases; nucleotides outside the gene matches: 6. Here the CDR3 reads CASSLQGAAQPQHF. CDR3 DNA: TGTGCCAGCAGCCTACAGGGGGCTGCGCAGCCCCAGCATTTT.

This rearrangement joins TRBV11-1 to TRBJ1-6; D is possibly TRBD1 (6 bases). The V gene lost 2 bases and the J gene lost 8 bases, with 10 bases spanning the gap. The CDR3 totals 14 residues. Germline CDR1 is SGHAT and CDR2 is FQDESV (reference sequence). The CDR3 DNA reads as TGTGCCAGCAGCTTAAAGTGGGGGCATTCACCCCTCCACTTT. Translated: CASSLKWGHSPLHF.

This sequence joins TRBV11-3 and TRBJ1-6, with D possibly TRBD1 on 5 matching bases. The CDR3 extends over 14 amino acids. V dropped 0 bases and J dropped 6 bases, with 6 bases sitting between them. Germline V gene data show CDR1 as SGHNT and CDR2 as YENEEA. CDR3 in DNA: TGTGCCAGCAGCTTAGATCAGGGTAATTCACCCCTCCACTTT. Amino acids: CASSLDQGNSPLHF.

Details on this clone: The same CDR3 arises from other DNA sequences in this sample as well. This rearrangement joins TRBV6-1 to TRBJ2-5, with 13 bases aligning to TRBD2. The V gene end was trimmed by 4 bases and the J gene end by 2 bases; junction bases not matched to a gene: 1. The CDR3 covers 15 residues. In germline, CDR1 is MNHNS, CDR2 SASEGT. This CDR3 is CASSGLAGGQETQYF. The CDR3, as DNA: TGTGCCAGCAGTGGACTAGCGGGGGGACAAGAGACCCAGTACTTC.

The gene calls are TRBV2 and TRBJ1-6, with TRBD1 as a possible D gene (6 bases). Looked up from germline, CDR1 is SNHLY and CDR2 is FYNNEI. The CDR3 consists of 24 residues. The ends were cut back, 3 bases at V and 0 bases at J, with 33 bases in the middle. The CDR3 DNA reads TGTGCCAGCAGTGAGAGGGGGGGAACAGGCTACTCGGGTTCCGCAAACTCCTATAATTCACCCCTCCACTTT. It yields the protein CASSERGGTGYSGSANSYNSPLHF.

The chain is built from TRBV5-6 and TRBJ2-5, with D perhaps TRBD2 (7 bases). The CDR3 has 15 amino acids. CDR1 is SGHDT, CDR2 YYEEEE, per germline. The V and J ends lost 0 bases and 2 bases respectively, with 11 bases between them. The CDR3 bases are TGTGCCAGCAGCTTGGCCGGGGGGCGGCAAGAGACCCAGTACTTC. Translation gives CASSLAGGRQETQYF.

In this sample, this clone turned up once. The V call is TRBV5-4, the J call TRBJ2-5, with 8 bases aligning to TRBD1. J gave up 5 bases and V 0 bases, and 6 bases lay outside the gene matches. Germline CDR1 SGHNT, CDR2 YYREEE (reference sequence). The CDR3 has 15 residues. DNA of the CDR3: TGTGCCAGCAGCTTGGAGGACAGGGTGGAGGAGACCCAGTACTTC. Its protein is CASSLEDRVEETQYF.

The chain joins TRBV5-1 to TRBJ1-2; possible D gene TRBD1, 5 bases. The germline gives CDR1 SGHRS, CDR2 YFSETQ. Between the trimmed V and J ends, which lost 4 bases and 0 bases, there was a span of 10 bases. CDR3 size: 14 residues. The CDR3 loop is CASSPGGTNYGYTF. CDR3 in DNA: TGCGCCAGCAGCCCGGGGGGAACTAACTATGGCTACACCTTC.

This clone was observed a few times. The chain employs TRBV15 and TRBJ1-4; D is unresolved. CDR3 length: 16 amino acids. The germline CDR1 and CDR2 sequences are LNHNV and YYDKDF (reference sequence). Trimming took 0 bases from V and 5 from J, leaving 13 bases between them. The DNA for the CDR3 is TGTGCCACCAGCAGAGAGGCTAACAGACGGAATGAAAAACTGTTTTTT. This gives the protein CATSREANRRNEKLFF.

The rearrangement joins TRBV2 to TRBJ1-2; no firm D call. Germline V gene data show CDR1 as SNHLY and CDR2 as FYNNEI. V lost 2 bases to trimming and J lost 3 bases, with 22 bases between them. The CDR3 runs 18 residues. Written as DNA, the CDR3 is TGTGCCAGCAGTGAAAGTCATTATCCCGACTTAAGCGACTATGGCTACACCTTC. Protein: CASSESHYPDLSDYGYTF.

V is TRBV7-8 and J is TRBJ2-7; 10 bases are shared with TRBD1. There are 15 residues in the CDR3. Looked up from germline, CDR1 is SGHVS and CDR2 is FQNEAQ. Losses at the gene ends were 5 bases for V and 8 bases for J; bases not matched to a gene: 12. The CDR3 bases are TGTGCCAGCAGCCCCCTAGGGACAGGGGAATATAAGCAGTACTTC. This encodes CASSPLGTGEYKQYF. Using reference TRBV7-8 and TRBJ2-7 for the parts outside the CDR3, the full variable domain is GAGVSQSPRYKVAKRGQDVALRCDPISGHVSLFWYQQALGQGPEFLTYFQNEAQLDKSGLPSDRFFAERPEGSVSTLKIQRTQQEDSAVYLCASSPLGTGEYKQYFGPGTRLTVT.

The rearrangement joins TRBV5-1 to TRBJ2-1; the match to TRBD2 covers 10 bases. Germline V gene sequence: CDR1 SGHRS, CDR2 YFSETQ. The CDR3 covers 15 residues. V shed 7 bases and J 2 bases; nucleotides not matched to a gene: 6. The CDR3 reads CASRPGLATYNEQFF. In nucleotides, the CDR3 is TGCGCCAGCCGACCGGGACTAGCGACCTACAATGAGCAGTTCTTC.

The V gene is TRBV7-9, the J gene TRBJ2-2; no clear D gene. Trimming stripped 4 bases from V and 7 bases from J, with 7 bases between. This CDR3 spans 12 amino acids. The germline V gene has CDR1 SEHNR and CDR2 FQNEAQ (reference sequence). CDR3 residues: CASSSGGGELFF. CDR3 coding DNA: TGTGCCAGCAGCTCCGGTGGCGGGGAGCTGTTTTTT. Full variable domain (rest looked up from reference TRBV7-9 and TRBJ2-2): DTGVSQNPRHKITKRGQNVTFRCDPISEHNRLYWYRQTLGQGPEFLTYFQNEAQLEKSRLLSDRFSAERPKGSFSTLEIQRTEQGDSAMYLCASSSGGGELFFGEGSRLTVL.

The rearrangement joins TRBV9 to TRBJ2-5, with TRBD2 matching 9 bases. With V trimmed by 4 bases and J by 0 bases, 4 bases remained unmatched. The germline CDR1 and CDR2 sequences are SGDLS and YYNGEE. The CDR3 extends over 15 amino acids. This chain's CDR3 is CASSLSGGNQETQYF. The CDR3 DNA sequence: TGTGCCAGCAGCCTTAGCGGGGGAAACCAAGAGACCCAGTACTTC. The full variable domain, in which reference TRBV9 and TRBJ2-5 provide the parts outside the CDR3, is DSGVTQTPKHLITATGQRVTLRCSPRSGDLSVYWYQQSLDQGLQFLIQYYNGEERAKGNILERFSAQQFPDLHSELNLSSLELGDSALYFCASSLSGGNQETQYFGPGTRLLVL.

Concerning this clone: Germline and junction disagree at one end, which may indicate a read error. The chain couples TRBV7-9 to TRBJ2-6; D gene unclear. The CDR3 extends over 12 amino acids. Germline V gives CDR1 SEHNR, CDR2 FQNEAQ (reference sequence). DNA of the CDR3: TGTTCCAGTATCTCTGGGGCCAACGTCCTGACTTTC. Protein sequence: CSSISGANVLTF.

This clone was observed once. In DNA, the CDR3 is TGCGCCAGCAGATCTCGACAGGGGTCCTACGAGCAGTACTTC. Amino acid sequence: CASRSRQGSYEQYF. This rearrangement joins TRBV5-1 to TRBJ2-7; 8 positions agree with TRBD1. In germline, CDR1 is SGHRS, CDR2 YFSETQ. CDR3 length equals 14 residues. V was pared by 5 bases and J by 1 base, with 5 bases of the junction left unmatched.

This clone came up a few times. The V gene is TRBV6-5, the J gene TRBJ1-1; 8 bases are a match to TRBD1. CDR3 length: 16 amino acids. Per germline, CDR1 MNHEY and CDR2 SVGAGI. The trim removed 2 bases at V and 4 bases at J, leaving 9 bases unmatched. DNA of the CDR3: TGTGCCAGCAGTTACGCGGCCACAACAGGGGGCACTGAAGCTTTCTTT. Amino acid sequence: CASSYAATTGGTEAFF.

This sequence joins TRBV5-6 and TRBJ1-4; D not certain. The CDR3 is 13 amino acids. Deletions cut 4 bases from V and 10 bases from J, with 14 bases between. Germline V gene sequence: CDR1 SGHDT, CDR2 YYEEEE. This CDR3 reads CASSKGSGSKLFF. As DNA, the CDR3 is TGTGCCAGCAGCAAAGGGAGCGGCTCAAAACTGTTTTTT.

The chain combines TRBV7-9 with TRBJ1-1; tentative D call: TRBD1 (6 bases). CDR1 and CDR2 (germline): SEHNR, FQNEAQ (reference sequence). This CDR3 has 12 residues. Trimming took off 5 bases at V and 11 bases at J, with 15 bases between the two ends. The DNA for the CDR3 is TGTGCCAGCAGCACAATACAGGGCGGGGCTTTCTTT. Its translation: CASSTIQGGAFF.

The table lists this clone with a few counts. The chain links TRBV5-4 to TRBJ1-1; 7 nucleotides align to TRBD1. Unmatched junction bases numbered 3, after V lost 3 bases and J lost 4 bases. The CDR3 spans 13 residues. The germline V gene encodes CDR1 SGHNT and CDR2 YYREEE (reference sequence). The CDR3, as DNA: TGTGCCAGCAGCTATGACAGGGTCACTGAAGCTTTCTTT. Its translation: CASSYDRVTEAFF. Full variable domain (rest looked up from reference TRBV5-4 and TRBJ1-1): ETGVTQSPTHLIKTRGQQVTLRCSSQSGHNTVSWYQQALGQGPQFIFQYYREEENGRGNFPPRFSGLQFPNYSSELNVNALELDDSALYLCASSYDRVTEAFFGQGTRLTVV.

V is TRBV5-1 and J is TRBJ1-1, with D maybe TRBD1 (6 bases). Germline V gives CDR1 SGHRS, CDR2 YFSETQ. Trimming pared 0 bases from V and 4 bases from J, leaving 13 bases between. This CDR3 region has 15 residues. DNA for the CDR3: TGCGCCAGCAGCTTGGCCCGTACAGGGAGCACTGAAGCTTTCTTT. This encodes CASSLARTGSTEAFF. Full variable domain (outside the CDR3, taken from reference TRBV5-1 and TRBJ1-1): KAGVTQTPRYLIKTRGQQVTLSCSPISGHRSVSWYQQTPGQGLQFLFEYFSETQRNKGNFPGRFSGRQFSNSRSEMNVSTLELGDSALYLCASSLARTGSTEAFFGQGTRLTVV.

The rearrangement links TRBV4-3 to TRBJ1-6; a possible D gene is TRBD1 (5 bases). Trimming removed 0 bases from V and 7 bases from J, with 16 bases in between. Germline V CDR1 and CDR2: LGHNA, YSLEER. CDR3 size: 17 residues. CDR3: CASSQDGPQGANSPLHF. The CDR3 coding sequence is TGCGCCAGCAGCCAAGATGGCCCTCAGGGCGCAAATTCACCCCTCCACTTT.

The V gene is TRBV19, the J gene TRBJ2-7, with D perhaps matching TRBD2 (7 bases). The V gene's germline CDR1 is LNHDA and CDR2 SQIVND (reference sequence). The CDR3 length is 13 residues. V lost 11 bases to trimming and J lost 4 bases, with 18 bases between them. The CDR3 DNA follows: TGTGCCTCCCGCGGGGGCAGAAGGTACGAGCAGTACTTC. This gives the protein CASRGGRRYEQYF.

This rearrangement joins TRBV5-8 to TRBJ1-5; possible D gene TRBD1, 6 bases. From germline, CDR1 is SGHTS and CDR2 YDEGEE. The V end lost 4 bases, the J end lost 2 bases, and 19 bases lay between the germline ends. The CDR3 extends over 17 amino acids. The DNA for the CDR3 is TGTGCCAGCAGCCGAACCCGCAGGGGTTCTGGCAATCAGCCCCAGCATTTT. This codes for CASSRTRRGSGNQPQHF.